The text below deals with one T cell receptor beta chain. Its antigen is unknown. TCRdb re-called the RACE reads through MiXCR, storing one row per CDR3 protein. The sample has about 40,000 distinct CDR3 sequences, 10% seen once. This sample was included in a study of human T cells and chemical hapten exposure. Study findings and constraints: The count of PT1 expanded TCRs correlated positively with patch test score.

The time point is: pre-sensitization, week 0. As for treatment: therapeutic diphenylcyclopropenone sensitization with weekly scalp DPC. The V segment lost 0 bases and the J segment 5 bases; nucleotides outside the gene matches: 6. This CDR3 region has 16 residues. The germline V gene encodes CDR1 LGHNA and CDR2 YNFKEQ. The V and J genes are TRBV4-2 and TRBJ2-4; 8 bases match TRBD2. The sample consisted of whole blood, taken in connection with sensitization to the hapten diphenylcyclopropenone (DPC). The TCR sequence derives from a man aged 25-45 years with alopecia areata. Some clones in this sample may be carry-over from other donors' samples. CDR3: CASSQDISGAENIQYF. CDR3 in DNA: TGTGCCAGCAGCCAAGACATTAGCGGGGCCGAAAACATTCAGTACTTC.